This T cell receptor (beta chain) was retrieved from a study of blood T cell repertoires in COVID-19. Study-wide context: The origin of the acute and convalescent COVID-19 samples was the United States, Italy and Spain. T cells, B-cell-depleted T cells, or PBMCs supplied cDNA or gDNA.

As handled by the study authors: Counts of nucleated cells, estimated from reference gene primer amplification, were obtained. The method was immunoSEQ multiplex PCR; TCRdb's version includes in-frame clones alone and lacks a portion of them. The V and J calls and clone size are taken from that table; D and trimming were inferred from the DNA. Found here are 140,000 to 150,000 clones, 65% to 90% of them singletons; the top ten hold 9.5% to 13%. This clonotype originated in a man aged 55 to 70 with active or convalescent COVID-19. The sample was peripheral blood.

CDR3 DNA sequence: TGTGCCTGGAGTGGGGGGACAAGCGGTGGGACCCAGTACTTC. This translates into CAWSGGTSGGTQYF. The rearrangement uses TRBV30 and TRBJ2-5, with D perhaps matching TRBD1 (6 bases). V was shortened by 1 base and J by 7 bases, with 16 bases between the two germline ends. Germline values: CDR1 GTSNPN, CDR2 SVGIG (reference sequence). The CDR3 is 14 residues long.